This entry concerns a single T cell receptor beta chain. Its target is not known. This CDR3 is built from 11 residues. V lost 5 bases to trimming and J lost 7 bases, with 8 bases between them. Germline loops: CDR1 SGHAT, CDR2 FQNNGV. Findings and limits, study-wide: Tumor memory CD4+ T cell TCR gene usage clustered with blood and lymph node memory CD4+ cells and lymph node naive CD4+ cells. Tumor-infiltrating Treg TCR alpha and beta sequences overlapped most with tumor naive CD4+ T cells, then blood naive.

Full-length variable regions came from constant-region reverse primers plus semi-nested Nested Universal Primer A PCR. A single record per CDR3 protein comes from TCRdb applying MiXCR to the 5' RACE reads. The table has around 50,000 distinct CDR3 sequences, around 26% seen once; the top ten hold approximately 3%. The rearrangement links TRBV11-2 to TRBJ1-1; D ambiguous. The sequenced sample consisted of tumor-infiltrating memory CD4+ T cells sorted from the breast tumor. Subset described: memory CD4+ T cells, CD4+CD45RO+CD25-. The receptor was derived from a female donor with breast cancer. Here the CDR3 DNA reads TGTGCCAGCAGCCATATGGGTGAAGCTTTCTTT. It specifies CASSHMGEAFF.